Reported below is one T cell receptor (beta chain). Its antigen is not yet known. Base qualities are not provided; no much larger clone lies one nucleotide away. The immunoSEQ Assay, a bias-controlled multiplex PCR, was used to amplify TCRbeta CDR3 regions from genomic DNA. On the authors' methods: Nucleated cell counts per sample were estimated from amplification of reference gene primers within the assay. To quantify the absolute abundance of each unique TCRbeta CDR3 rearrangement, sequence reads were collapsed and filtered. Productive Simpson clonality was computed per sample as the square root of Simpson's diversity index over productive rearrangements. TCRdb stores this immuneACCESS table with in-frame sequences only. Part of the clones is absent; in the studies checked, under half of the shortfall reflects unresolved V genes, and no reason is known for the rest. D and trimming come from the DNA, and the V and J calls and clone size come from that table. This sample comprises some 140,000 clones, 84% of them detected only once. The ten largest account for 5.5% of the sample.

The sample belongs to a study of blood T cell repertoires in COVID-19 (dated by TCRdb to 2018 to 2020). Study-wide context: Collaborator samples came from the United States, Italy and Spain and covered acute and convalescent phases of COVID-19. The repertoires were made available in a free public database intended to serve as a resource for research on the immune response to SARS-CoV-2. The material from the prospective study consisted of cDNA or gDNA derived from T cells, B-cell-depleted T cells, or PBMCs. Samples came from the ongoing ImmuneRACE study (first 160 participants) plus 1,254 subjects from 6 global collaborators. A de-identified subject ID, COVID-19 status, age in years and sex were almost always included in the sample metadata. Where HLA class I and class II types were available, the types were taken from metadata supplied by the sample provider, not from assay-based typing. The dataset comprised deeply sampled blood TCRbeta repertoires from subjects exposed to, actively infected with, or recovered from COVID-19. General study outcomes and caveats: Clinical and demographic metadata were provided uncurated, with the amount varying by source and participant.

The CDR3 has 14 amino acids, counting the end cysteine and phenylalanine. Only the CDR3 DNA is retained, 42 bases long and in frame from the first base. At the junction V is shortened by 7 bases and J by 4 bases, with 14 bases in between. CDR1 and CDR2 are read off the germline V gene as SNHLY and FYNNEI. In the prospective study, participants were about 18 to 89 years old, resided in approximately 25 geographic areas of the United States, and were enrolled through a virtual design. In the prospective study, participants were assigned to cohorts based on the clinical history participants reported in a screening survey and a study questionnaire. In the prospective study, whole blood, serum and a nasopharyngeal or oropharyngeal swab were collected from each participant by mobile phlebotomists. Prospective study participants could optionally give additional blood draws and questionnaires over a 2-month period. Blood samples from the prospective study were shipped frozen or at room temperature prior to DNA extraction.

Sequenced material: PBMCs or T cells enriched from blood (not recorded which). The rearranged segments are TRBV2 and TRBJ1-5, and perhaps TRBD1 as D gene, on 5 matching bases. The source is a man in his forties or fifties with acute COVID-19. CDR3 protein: CASTMAGLNQPQHF. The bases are TGTGCCAGCACGATGGCAGGGTTAAATCAGCCCCAGCATTTT.